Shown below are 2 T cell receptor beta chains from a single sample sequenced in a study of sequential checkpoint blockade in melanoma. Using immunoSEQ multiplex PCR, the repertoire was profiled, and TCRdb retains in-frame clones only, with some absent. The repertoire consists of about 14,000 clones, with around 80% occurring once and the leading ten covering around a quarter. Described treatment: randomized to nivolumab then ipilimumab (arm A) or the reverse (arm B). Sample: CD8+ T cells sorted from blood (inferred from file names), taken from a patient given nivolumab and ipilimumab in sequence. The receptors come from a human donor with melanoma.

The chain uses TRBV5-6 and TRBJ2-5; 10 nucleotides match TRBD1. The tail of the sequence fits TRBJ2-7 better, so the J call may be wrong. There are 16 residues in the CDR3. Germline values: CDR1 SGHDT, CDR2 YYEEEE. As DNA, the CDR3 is TGTGCCAGCAGCTTGGACCGGGACAGGGGTTCTTACGAGCAGTACTTC. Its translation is CASSLDRDRGSYEQYF.

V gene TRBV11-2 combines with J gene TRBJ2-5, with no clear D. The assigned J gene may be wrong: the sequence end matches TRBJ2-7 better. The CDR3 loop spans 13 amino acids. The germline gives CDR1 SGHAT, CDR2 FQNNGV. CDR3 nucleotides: TGTGCCAGCAGCTCCGAGAGCTCCTACGAGCAGTACTTC. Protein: CASSSESSYEQYF.